This T cell receptor (beta chain) derives from a study of blood T cell repertoires in COVID-19 (dated by TCRdb to 2020 to 2022). Some background on the complete study: The collaborator samples originated in the United States, Italy and Spain and spanned the acute and convalescent phases of COVID-19. HLA class I and class II types, where available, came from metadata supplied by the sample provider rather than from assay-based typing. The samples were drawn from two sources: the first 160 participants of the ongoing ImmuneRACE study, and 1,000 to 1,500 subjects contributed by 6 global collaborators. The repertoires were released in a freely available public database meant as a resource for research on the immune response to SARS-CoV-2. A de-identified subject ID, COVID-19 status, age in years and sex were almost always included in the sample metadata. The prospective study material was composed of cDNA or gDNA derived from T cells, B-cell-depleted T cells, or PBMCs. The dataset comprised deeply sampled blood TCRbeta repertoires from subjects exposed to, actively infected with, or recovered from COVID-19.

CDR1 and CDR2 (SGHTA, FQGNSA) derive from the germline V gene. The germline V and J ends show losses of 4 bases and 4 bases respectively, and no gene match explains 3 bases of the junction. From cysteine to phenylalanine, the CDR3 is 14 amino acids long. The sequence is cut down to CDR3 DNA, 42 bases in frame from base 1. This clone was detected only a few times. Which antigen it targets is not known. No qualities accompany the bases; no much larger clone lies one base away. Results the study describes overall, beyond this receptor: The amount of clinical and demographic metadata varied by source and participant and was provided uncurated.

In Seattle, one collaborating source enrolled patients while the infection was active and tracked those patients longitudinally over the course of disease. Each collaborating institution followed its own protocols to collect whole blood in K2EDTA tubes. Collaborator samples were shipped for TCRbeta analysis as frozen whole blood, isolated PBMCs, or DNA extracted from either sample type. The immunoSEQ Assay, a bias-controlled multiplex PCR, was used to amplify TCRbeta CDR3 regions from genomic DNA. For the original study's pipeline: The number of nucleated cells in each sample was estimated by amplification of reference gene primers within the assay. Sequence reads were collapsed and filtered to measure the absolute abundance of every unique TCRbeta CDR3 rearrangement. For each sample, productive Simpson clonality was calculated by taking the square root of Simpson's diversity index across productive rearrangements. The table comes from immuneACCESS by way of TCRdb, which keeps in-frame sequences with V and J called. Part of the clones is missing from these tables; in studies checked, under half for an unresolved V gene and the rest for unknown reasons. V, J and clone size reflect that table, while D and trimming were determined from the DNA. Counted in this sample were 250,000 to 350,000 clones; about 81% of them appeared once. Of the sample, about 1.5% is held by the ten largest clones.

The specimen was peripheral blood. The TCR comes from a human donor with COVID-19, enrolled during active disease. The donor label of this sample is uncertain. The chain employs TRBV7-2 and TRBJ2-3; 9 of the junction bases match TRBD2. The CDR3 region reads CASSSWTSADTQYF. The nucleotide sequence reads TGTGCCAGCAGCTCCTGGACTAGCGCAGATACGCAGTATTTT. The full variable domain, with segments outside the CDR3 supplied by the reference TRBV7-2 and TRBJ2-3 proteins, appears as GAGVSQSPSNKVTEKGKDVELRCDPISGHTALYWYRQSLGQGLEFLIYFQGNSAPDKSGLPSDRFSAERTGGSVSTLTIQRTQQEDSAVYLCASSSWTSADTQYFGPGTRLTVL.